This T cell receptor (beta chain) was sequenced during a study of regulatory T cells in long-lasting Graves disease. Time point reported: newly diagnosed GD, antithyroid drugs for less than 3 months. RNA extracted from PBMCs served as the sequencing template. The sample holds many counts of this clonotype. Researchers made TCR beta libraries by using iRepertoire HTBI primers and running Arm-PCR on CDR3 regions. Via MiXCR, TCRdb re-called the multiplex PCR reads, giving one row per CDR3 protein. The table has over 350,000 distinct CDR3 sequences, 15% seen once. Trimming cost V 3 bases and J 7 bases, with 13 bases left between them. The CDR3 runs to 14 residues. Looked up from germline, CDR1 is LGHDT and CDR2 is YNNKEL (reference sequence). The same specimen was also included in a second study, on T cells in Graves' hyperthyroidism and ophthalmopathy.

This sample comprised peripheral blood mononuclear cells (PBMCs), obtained at new diagnosis, from a patient treated with antithyroid drugs. The rearrangement joins TRBV3-1 to TRBJ2-1; maybe TRBD1 (5 bases). This clonotype originated in a woman aged 40 to 50 with Graves disease. The CDR3 loop reads CASSHDAGSNEQFF. CDR3 coding DNA: TGTGCCAGCAGCCATGACGCAGGGTCGAATGAGCAGTTCTTC.